These T cell receptor beta chains were read from a single sample in a study of T-cell memory formation after mild COVID-19. TCRdb recomputed calls from the 5' RACE reads with MiXCR, one row per CDR3 protein. Among about 340,000 distinct CDR3 sequences, 15% were seen once, and the ten largest hold about a fifth. Material for sequencing was PBMCs or a T cell subset sorted from them (not recorded which). The receptors derive from a man between 18 and 35 years old who had mild COVID-19 (a few samples of this study predate the infection). Cell type and time point are not known. CDR3s include the opening cysteine and the closing phenylalanine or tryptophan. D genes are given only for firm matches. Some rows have no size entry. The others give once, few or many, or a class for an expanded clone.

DNA: TGTGCCAGCAGCTTACGGCCCCTTGCCATGAACACTGAAGCTTTCTTT
CDR3: CASSLRPLAMNTEAFF
size: .
V: TRBV7-6
D: .
J: TRBJ1-1

DNA: TGTGCCAGCAGCTTCAATCGGGAGGAGCTGTTTTTT
CDR3: CASSFNREELFF
size: .
V: TRBV7-9
D: .
J: TRBJ2-2

DNA: TGTGCCAGCAGCTTATCACAGGGGGCGCTTAACACTGAAGCTTTCTTT
CDR3: CASSLSQGALNTEAFF
size: few
V: TRBV7-8
D: TRBD1
J: TRBJ1-1

DNA: TGCGCCAGCAGTGAGTCGCAAGAGGAAGAGACCCAGTACTTC
CDR3: CASSESQEEETQYF
size: few
V: TRBV10-1
D: .
J: TRBJ2-5

DNA: TGCAGTGCTATGCCTGGACGGGGATCCTACAATGAGCAGTTCTTC
CDR3: CSAMPGRGSYNEQFF
size: many
V: TRBV20-1
D: .
J: TRBJ2-1

DNA: TGTGCCAGCAGCAGGGGGACTAGCGGGGCCTCCTCCTACAATGAGCAGTTCTTC
CDR3: CASSRGTSGASSYNEQFF
size: .
V: TRBV11-2
D: TRBD2
J: TRBJ2-1

DNA: TGTGCCAGCGGCGGGGGCGACGAAAAACTGTTTTTT
CDR3: CASGGGDEKLFF
size: many
V: TRBV6-2/TRBV6-3
D: .
J: TRBJ1-4

DNA: TGCGCCAGCAGCCCGAGGGGGGACTGGCGGTTCTTC
CDR3: CASSPRGDWRFF
size: .
V: TRBV5-1
D: .
J: TRBJ2-1

DNA: TGTGCCAGCAGGCAAATGGACTATGGCTACACCTTC
CDR3: CASRQMDYGYTF
size: .
V: TRBV6-2/TRBV6-3
D: .
J: TRBJ1-2

DNA: TGCGCCAGCAGCCCCGAACCGGGACAGGGGCGAAACACTGAAGCTTTCTTT
CDR3: CASSPEPGQGRNTEAFF
size: .
V: TRBV5-1
D: TRBD1
J: TRBJ1-1

DNA: TGTGCCAGTAGTATCTACGGCGGGGACCCCTACGAGCAGTACTTC
CDR3: CASSIYGGDPYEQYF
size: .
V: TRBV19
D: .
J: TRBJ2-7

DNA: TGCAGCGTTGCGGACCCCGTGAACACTGAAGCTTTCTTT
CDR3: CSVADPVNTEAFF
size: .
V: TRBV29-1
D: .
J: TRBJ1-1

DNA: TGTGCCAGCAGCTCTAAAGGAGAGCAGTTCTTC
CDR3: CASSSKGEQFF
size: .
V: TRBV7-9
D: .
J: TRBJ2-1

DNA: TGTGCCAGCAGTCCCGAGCTGAGCTCCTACAATGAGCAGTTCTTC
CDR3: CASSPELSSYNEQFF
size: .
V: TRBV14
D: .
J: TRBJ2-1

DNA: TGCGCCAGCCCTGCGCGGCAGAACACTGAAGCTTTCTTT
CDR3: CASPARQNTEAFF
size: .
V: TRBV10-1
D: .
J: TRBJ1-1

DNA: TGTGCCAGCAGTGAGACTAGCGGCACAGATACGCAGTATTTT
CDR3: CASSETSGTDTQYF
size: few
V: TRBV6-1
D: TRBD2
J: TRBJ2-3

DNA: TGCAGTGCTAGAGAATCAAACAAAAACATTCAGTACTTC
CDR3: CSARESNKNIQYF
size: .
V: TRBV20-1
D: .
J: TRBJ2-4

DNA: TGTGCCTGGACTAGCGGACCTTACACAGATACGCAGTATTTT
CDR3: CAWTSGPYTDTQYF
size: .
V: TRBV30
D: TRBD2
J: TRBJ2-3

DNA: TGTGCCAGCAGCTCGACAGGGGCCACAGATACGCAGTATTTT
CDR3: CASSSTGATDTQYF
size: .
V: TRBV7-2
D: TRBD1
J: TRBJ2-3

DNA: TGTGCCAGCAGTTACCAGACCAGGGGGGTTTTCTATGGCTACACCTTC
CDR3: CASSYQTRGVFYGYTF
size: .
V: TRBV6-5
D: TRBD1
J: TRBJ1-2

DNA: TGCGCCAGCAGCTCGATAGGGGGAGATACGCAGTATTTT
CDR3: CASSSIGGDTQYF
size: .
V: TRBV5-1
D: .
J: TRBJ2-3

DNA: TGTGCCAGCAGCGTAGGTTGGCGGGGGGCCCTCGACGGGGAGCTGTTTTTT
CDR3: CASSVGWRGALDGELFF
size: .
V: TRBV9
D: TRBD2
J: TRBJ2-2

DNA: TGTGCCAGCAGCTTCACAGGGTGGGCTGAAGCTTTCTTT
CDR3: CASSFTGWAEAFF
size: few
V: TRBV7-2
D: .
J: TRBJ1-1

DNA: TGCGCCAGCAGCGCCGGACAGGGGGGTCAGCCCCAGCATTTT
CDR3: CASSAGQGGQPQHF
size: few
V: TRBV10-1
D: TRBD1
J: TRBJ1-5

DNA: TGTGCCAGCAGCTTTGAGACAGGACGTTACTCTGGGGCCAACGTCCTGACTTTC
CDR3: CASSFETGRYSGANVLTF
size: few
V: TRBV5-6
D: .
J: TRBJ2-6

DNA: TGCGCCAGCAGCGGATACCCAGGGGGGGCCGATACGCAGTATTTT
CDR3: CASSGYPGGADTQYF
size: few
V: TRBV5-1
D: .
J: TRBJ2-3

DNA: TGTGCCAGCAGTCCCACCCCGCCGACAGGGGCCTATGGCTACACCTTC
CDR3: CASSPTPPTGAYGYTF
size: .
V: TRBV27
D: TRBD1
J: TRBJ1-2

DNA: TGTGCCAGCGTTTGGGGGAACCTGAACACCGGGGAGCTGTTTTTT
CDR3: CASVWGNLNTGELFF
size: .
V: TRBV6-1
D: .
J: TRBJ2-2

DNA: TGCGCCAGCAGGGACGCCGCGAACACCGGGGAGCTGTTTTTT
CDR3: CASRDAANTGELFF
size: many
V: TRBV5-1
D: .
J: TRBJ2-2

DNA: TGTGCCAGCAGCGTAGAATCCTCGGAGACCCAGTACTTC
CDR3: CASSVESSETQYF
size: .
V: TRBV9
D: .
J: TRBJ2-5

DNA: TGCGCCAGCAGCTTGATGGTAGCGGGGGGCTCGAACACCGGGGAGCTGTTTTTT
CDR3: CASSLMVAGGSNTGELFF
size: .
V: TRBV5-1
D: TRBD2
J: TRBJ2-2

DNA: TGTGCCAGCGCAGGCTACGAGCGCGGGCGAGATACGCAGTATTTT
CDR3: CASAGYERGRDTQYF
size: few
V: TRBV6-1
D: .
J: TRBJ2-3

DNA: TGTGCCAGCAGCGTAGGGTCGAGCTCCTATAATTCACCCCTCCACTTT
CDR3: CASSVGSSSYNSPLHF
size: few
V: TRBV9
D: .
J: TRBJ1-6

DNA: TGTGCCAGCAGTTACTCGATGCCAGGGAATGAAAAACTGTTTTTT
CDR3: CASSYSMPGNEKLFF
size: few
V: TRBV6-5
D: .
J: TRBJ1-4

DNA: TGTGCCAGCAGTAAAAACAGGGACTGGCAAGAGACCCAGTACTTC
CDR3: CASSKNRDWQETQYF
size: few
V: TRBV6-1
D: .
J: TRBJ2-5

DNA: TGTGCCACCCAGGGGGCGGGGTTCCCCACAGATACGCAGTATTTT
CDR3: CATQGAGFPTDTQYF
size: few
V: TRBV27
D: TRBD1
J: TRBJ2-3

DNA: TGTGCCAGCAAGGTTGGGACCCGGGGCGACGAGCAGTACTTC
CDR3: CASKVGTRGDEQYF
size: .
V: TRBV6-5
D: .
J: TRBJ2-7

DNA: TGTGCCAGCAGTTACTCTACGACAGGGGCCTATGGCTACACCTTC
CDR3: CASSYSTTGAYGYTF
size: few
V: TRBV6-5
D: TRBD1
J: TRBJ1-2

DNA: TGTGCCAGCGCACCGGGACTAGCCTCTCGGGAGACCCAGTACTTC
CDR3: CASAPGLASRETQYF
size: .
V: TRBV2
D: TRBD2
J: TRBJ2-5

DNA: TGCGCCAGCAGCCAAGGTGGAGCCAGCGGGGGGAGCTCCTACAATGAGCAGTTCTTC
CDR3: CASSQGGASGGSSYNEQFF
size: .
V: TRBV4-3
D: TRBD2
J: TRBJ2-1

DNA: TGCGCCAGCAGCTTGGGGTACAGGTCGGAAGGCGGCATTCAGTACTTC
CDR3: CASSLGYRSEGGIQYF
size: .
V: TRBV5-1
D: .
J: TRBJ2-4

DNA: TGTGCCAGCAGTTTAGCGTCCCTAGCGGTATACAATGAGCAGTTCTTC
CDR3: CASSLASLAVYNEQFF
size: .
V: TRBV12-3/TRBV12-4
D: TRBD2
J: TRBJ2-1

DNA: TGCGCCAGCAGCCAAGACCCCGGGGAGAAACTGTTTTTT
CDR3: CASSQDPGEKLFF
size: .
V: TRBV4-3
D: .
J: TRBJ1-4